This T cell receptor beta chain is from a study of blood T cell repertoires in COVID-19 (dated by TCRdb to 2020 to 2021). General notes on the study: Samples from collaborators originated in the United States, Italy and Spain and spanned both the acute and convalescent phases of COVID-19. The material from the prospective study consisted of cDNA or gDNA derived from T cells, B-cell-depleted T cells, or PBMCs. Subjects who had been exposed to COVID-19, were actively infected with it, or had recovered from it provided the deeply sampled blood TCRbeta repertoires that made up the dataset. The repertoires were released in a freely available public database meant as a resource for research on the immune response to SARS-CoV-2. Samples were obtained from the ongoing ImmuneRACE study (first 160 participants) and from over 1,000 subjects provided by 6 global collaborators. Nearly every sample came with metadata listing a de-identified subject ID, COVID-19 status, age in years and sex. Where available, HLA class I and class II types were obtained from metadata supplied by the sample provider rather than from assay-based typing.

The immunoSEQ Assay, a bias-controlled multiplex PCR, was used to amplify TCRbeta CDR3 regions from genomic DNA. In the source study's methods: The number of nucleated cells in each sample was estimated from the amplification of reference gene primers within the assay. To quantify the absolute abundance of each unique TCRbeta CDR3 rearrangement, sequence reads were collapsed and filtered. For each sample, productive Simpson clonality was calculated by taking the square root of Simpson's diversity index across productive rearrangements. TCRdb holds this immuneACCESS table with in-frame rearrangements only. Some clones are missing; in checked studies, unresolved V genes explain under half, and the rest has no known cause. V, J and clone size reflect that table, while D and trimming were determined from the DNA. In all, the sample holds about 200,000 clones, and approximately 86% of those were seen once. The top ten clonotypes cover about 4.6% of the sample.

The germline V gene (reference sequence) sets CDR1 to LNHDA and CDR2 to SQIVND. V lost 10 bases and J lost 0 bases; the stretch between them is 13 bases long. Spanning cysteine to phenylalanine, the CDR3 consists of 14 amino acids. Only CDR3 DNA remains: 42 bases, in frame from the first base. Study-level results and caveats: How much clinical and demographic metadata was included differed by source and by participant, and the metadata was provided uncurated.

Participants in the prospective study were aged about 18 to 89 years, lived in under 30 United States geographic areas, and enrolled through a virtual design. In the prospective study, participants were assigned to cohorts based on the clinical history participants reported in a screening survey and a study questionnaire. A participant counted as exposed if, within 2 weeks of entering the study, that participant had been in contact with someone who had a PCR-confirmed or clinician-diagnosed COVID-19 case. In the prospective study, whole blood, serum and a nasopharyngeal or oropharyngeal swab were collected from each participant by mobile phlebotomists. Prospective study participants could optionally give additional blood draws and questionnaires over a roughly two-month period. Before DNA extraction, prospective study blood samples were shipped either frozen or at room temperature. For this clone: There is no known antigen for this receptor. Per-nucleotide qualities are absent, and no much larger clonotype sits a single base away.

The clonotype comes from a woman aged 25 to 39 who had been exposed to COVID-19. The sequenced material came from PBMCs or T cells enriched from blood (not recorded which). The chain joins TRBV19 to TRBJ1-5; the D gene is not confidently resolved. The base sequence is TGTGCCACCTATTCTAGACTTAGCAATCAGCCCCAGCATTTT. Its protein product is CATYSRLSNQPQHF.